This TCR beta chain came from a study of technical replicates of blood from a handful of donors. Sequencing used immunoSEQ multiplex PCR; TCRdb keeps in-frame clones, though not all of them. The sample records more than 90,000 clones, around 96% being singletons. With V trimmed by 5 bases and J by 0 bases, 18 bases remained unmatched. The length of the CDR3 is 19 residues. Germline V gene data show CDR1 as LNHDA and CDR2 as SQIVND (reference sequence). The sequence was obtained from a human donor in good health. V gene TRBV19 combines with J gene TRBJ2-7, with 8 bases that match TRBD1. The sequenced sample was T cells isolated from PBMCs. CDR3 DNA sequence: TGTGCCAGTAGTCCCGAGACAGGGGATCGGTTTTGGGGCTCCTACGAGCAGTACTTC. It encodes CASSPETGDRFWGSYEQYF.